This is a list of T cell receptor beta chains from one sample in a study of CD8 T cells in ankylosing spondylitis. TCRdb used MiXCR to reprocess the 5' RACE reads, holding one entry per CDR3 protein. Here the sample spans a few hundred thousand distinct CDR3 sequences, about 20% being singletons. The sample taken for sequencing was blood, either unsorted or a sorted T cell fraction (not recorded which). Every receptor here comes from a male donor with ankylosing spondylitis or in good health (not recorded which). Both conserved end residues are part of each CDR3. Fields, in order: J gene, clone size, V gene, D gene, CDR3 DNA, CDR3 protein. D genes are given only for firm matches. Part of the rows lack a size; the others show once, few, many or a class for expanded clones.

TRBJ2-7,many,TRBV10-3,TRBD1,TGTGCCATCAGGACGACAGGGATGCAGGACGAGCAGTACTTC,CAIRTTGMQDEQYF
TRBJ1-5,.,TRBV5-1,.,TGCGCCAGCAGCCTGCTTGGGTTTCAGCCCCAGCATTTT,CASSLLGFQPQHF
TRBJ2-7,.,TRBV4-2,.,TGTGCCAGCAGCCGAACGGAAGGCGAGCAGTACTTC,CASSRTEGEQYF
TRBJ2-3,many,TRBV29-1,.,TGCAGCGTTGAACCCCCCGACAGAACAGATACGCAGTATTTT,CSVEPPDRTDTQYF
TRBJ1-5,many,TRBV20-1,.,TGCAGTGCTAGATCGATCCGGGACATTGGTAATCAGCCCCAGCATTTT,CSARSIRDIGNQPQHF
TRBJ2-3,.,TRBV4-3,.,TGCGCCAGCAGCCAAAGACAGATCACAGATACGCAGTATTTT,CASSQRQITDTQYF
TRBJ2-1,few,TRBV12-3/TRBV12-4,TRBD1,TGTGCCAGCAGTTTGCCCCAGGGGGAGCATAATGAGCAGTTCTTC,CASSLPQGEHNEQFF
TRBJ2-3,.,TRBV5-6,.,TGTGCCAGCAGCTTGAGAGCGAGGGACTGGGTGGAAGATACGCAGTATTTT,CASSLRARDWVEDTQYF
TRBJ2-1,.,TRBV7-3,.,TGTGCCAGCAGCTTAAACCCCTCCTACAATGAGCAGTTCTTC,CASSLNPSYNEQFF
TRBJ2-3,.,TRBV7-2,.,TGTGCCAGCAGCTTATTTCTAGCAACTAGCACAGATACGCAGTATTTT,CASSLFLATSTDTQYF
TRBJ2-2,.,TRBV5-1,.,TGCGCCAGCAGCTTGTCCCGGGGGCCCGGGGAGCTGTTTTTT,CASSLSRGPGELFF
TRBJ2-7,.,TRBV7-8,.,TGTGCCAGCAGCTGGAACCCAGAGTACGAGCAGTACTTC,CASSWNPEYEQYF